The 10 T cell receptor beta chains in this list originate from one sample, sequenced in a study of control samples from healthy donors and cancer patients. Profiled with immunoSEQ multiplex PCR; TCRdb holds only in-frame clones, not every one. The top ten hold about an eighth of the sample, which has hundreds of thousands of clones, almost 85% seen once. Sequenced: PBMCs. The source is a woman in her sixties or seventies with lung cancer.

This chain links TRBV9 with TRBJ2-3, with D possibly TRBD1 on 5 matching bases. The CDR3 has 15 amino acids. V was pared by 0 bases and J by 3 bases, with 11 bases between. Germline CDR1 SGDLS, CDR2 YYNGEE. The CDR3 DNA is TGTGCCAGCAGCGTAGCTAGTCCAGGGACAGATACGCAGTATTTT. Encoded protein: CASSVASPGTDTQYF.

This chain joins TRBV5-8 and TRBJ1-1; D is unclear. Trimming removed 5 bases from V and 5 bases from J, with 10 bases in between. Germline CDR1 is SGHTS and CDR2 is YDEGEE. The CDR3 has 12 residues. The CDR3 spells CASRQGGTEAFF. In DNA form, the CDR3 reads TGTGCCAGCAGGCAAGGAGGGACTGAAGCTTTCTTT. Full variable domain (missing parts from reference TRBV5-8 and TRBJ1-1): EAGVTQSPTHLIKTRGQQATLRCSPISGHTSVYWYQQALGLGLQFLLWYDEGEERNRGNFPPRFSGRQFPNYSSELNVNALELEDSALYLCASRQGGTEAFFGQGTRLTVV.

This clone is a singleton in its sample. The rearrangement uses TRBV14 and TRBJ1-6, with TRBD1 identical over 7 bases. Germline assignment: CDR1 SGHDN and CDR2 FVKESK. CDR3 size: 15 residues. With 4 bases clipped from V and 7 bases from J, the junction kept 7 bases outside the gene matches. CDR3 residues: CASSRSRQGNSPLHF. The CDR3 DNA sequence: TGTGCCAGCAGCCGATCACGACAGGGAAATTCACCCCTCCACTTT. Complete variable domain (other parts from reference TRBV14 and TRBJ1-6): EAGVTQFPSHSVIEKGQTVTLRCDPISGHDNLYWYRRVMGKEIKFLLHFVKESKQDESGMPNNRFLAERTGGTYSTLKVQPAELEDSGVYFCASSRSRQGNSPLHFGNGTRLTVT.

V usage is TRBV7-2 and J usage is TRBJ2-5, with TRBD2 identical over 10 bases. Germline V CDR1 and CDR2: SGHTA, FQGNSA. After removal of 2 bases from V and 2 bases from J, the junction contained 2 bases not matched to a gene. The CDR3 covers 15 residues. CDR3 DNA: TGTGCCAGCAGCTTAACTAGCGGGGCTCAAGAGACCCAGTACTTC. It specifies CASSLTSGAQETQYF.

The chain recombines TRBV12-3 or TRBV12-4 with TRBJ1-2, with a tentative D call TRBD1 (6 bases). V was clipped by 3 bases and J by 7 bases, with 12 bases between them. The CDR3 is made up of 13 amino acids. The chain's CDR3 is CASSFQGLGGYTF. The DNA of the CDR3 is TGTGCCAGCAGTTTTCAGGGGCTGGGTGGCTACACCTTC.

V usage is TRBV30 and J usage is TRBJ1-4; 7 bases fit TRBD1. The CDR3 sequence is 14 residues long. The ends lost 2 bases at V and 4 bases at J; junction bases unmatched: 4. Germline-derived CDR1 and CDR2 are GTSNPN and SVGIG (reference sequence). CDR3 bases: TGTGCCTGGAGTAGGACAGGTGTTAATGAAAAACTGTTTTTT. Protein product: CAWSRTGVNEKLFF.

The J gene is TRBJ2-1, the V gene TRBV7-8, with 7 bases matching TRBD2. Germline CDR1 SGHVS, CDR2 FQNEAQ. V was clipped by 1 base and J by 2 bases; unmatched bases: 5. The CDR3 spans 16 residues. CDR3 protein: CASSLGTGLAYNEQFF. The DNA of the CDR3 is TGTGCCAGCAGCTTAGGAACTGGACTAGCCTACAATGAGCAGTTCTTC. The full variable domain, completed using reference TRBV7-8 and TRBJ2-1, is GAGVSQSPRYKVAKRGQDVALRCDPISGHVSLFWYQQALGQGPEFLTYFQNEAQLDKSGLPSDRFFAERPEGSVSTLKIQRTQQEDSAVYLCASSLGTGLAYNEQFFGPGTRLTVL.

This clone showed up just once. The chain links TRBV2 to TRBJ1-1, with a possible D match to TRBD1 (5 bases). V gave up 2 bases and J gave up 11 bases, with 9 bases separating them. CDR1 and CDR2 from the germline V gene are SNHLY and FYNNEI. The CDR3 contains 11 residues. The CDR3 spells CASSEPGRAFF. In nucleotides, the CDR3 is TGTGCCAGCAGTGAACCGGGACGGGCTTTCTTT.

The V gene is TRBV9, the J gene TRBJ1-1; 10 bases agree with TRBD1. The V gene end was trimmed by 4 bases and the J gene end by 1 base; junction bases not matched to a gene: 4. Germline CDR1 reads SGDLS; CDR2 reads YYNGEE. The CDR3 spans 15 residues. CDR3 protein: CASSPGQGGNTEAFF. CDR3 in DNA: TGTGCCAGCAGCCCAGGACAGGGGGGGAACACTGAAGCTTTCTTT.

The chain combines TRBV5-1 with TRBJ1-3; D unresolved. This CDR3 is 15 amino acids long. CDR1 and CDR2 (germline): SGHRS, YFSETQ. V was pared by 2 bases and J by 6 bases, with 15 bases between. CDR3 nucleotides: TGCGCCAGCAGCTTTGGAGTCGCAGTCCAAAACACCATATATTTT. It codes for CASSFGVAVQNTIYF.